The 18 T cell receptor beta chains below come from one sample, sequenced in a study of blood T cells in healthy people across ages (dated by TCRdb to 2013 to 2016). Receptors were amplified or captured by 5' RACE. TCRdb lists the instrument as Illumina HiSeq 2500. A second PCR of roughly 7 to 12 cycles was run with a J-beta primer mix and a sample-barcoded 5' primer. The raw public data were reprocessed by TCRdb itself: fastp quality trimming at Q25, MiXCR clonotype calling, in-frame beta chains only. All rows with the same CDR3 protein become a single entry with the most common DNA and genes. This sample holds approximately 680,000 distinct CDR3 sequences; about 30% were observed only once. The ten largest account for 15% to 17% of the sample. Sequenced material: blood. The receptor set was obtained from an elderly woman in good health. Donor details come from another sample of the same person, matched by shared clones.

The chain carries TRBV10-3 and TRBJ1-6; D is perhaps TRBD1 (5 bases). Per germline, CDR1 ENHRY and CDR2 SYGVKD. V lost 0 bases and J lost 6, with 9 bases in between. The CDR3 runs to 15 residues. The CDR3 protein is CAISESGTINSPLHF. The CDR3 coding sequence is TGTGCCATCAGTGAGTCGGGGACGATTAATTCACCCCTCCACTTT.

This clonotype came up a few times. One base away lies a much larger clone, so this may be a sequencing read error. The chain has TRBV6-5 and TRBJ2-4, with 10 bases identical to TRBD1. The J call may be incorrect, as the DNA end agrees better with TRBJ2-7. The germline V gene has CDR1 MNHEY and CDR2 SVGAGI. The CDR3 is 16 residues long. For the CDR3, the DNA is TGTGCCAGCAGTTACCCCTGGGGACAGGGGACGAGCGAGCAGTACTTC. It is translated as CASSYPWGQGTSEQYF.

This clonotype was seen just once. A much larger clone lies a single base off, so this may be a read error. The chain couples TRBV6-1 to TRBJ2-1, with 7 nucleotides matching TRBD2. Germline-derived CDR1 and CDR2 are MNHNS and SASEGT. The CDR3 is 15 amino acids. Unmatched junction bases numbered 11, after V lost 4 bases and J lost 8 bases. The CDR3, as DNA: TGTGCCAGCAGTGTTAGGACTAGAGAATACGATGAGCAGTTCTTC. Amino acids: CASSVRTREYDEQFF.

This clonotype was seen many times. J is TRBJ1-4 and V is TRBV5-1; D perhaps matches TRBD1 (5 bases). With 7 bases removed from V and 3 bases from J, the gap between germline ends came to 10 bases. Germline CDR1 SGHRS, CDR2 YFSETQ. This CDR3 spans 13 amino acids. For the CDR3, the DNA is TGCGCCAGCGCCATGGGGGCTAATGAAAAACTGTTTTTT. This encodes CASAMGANEKLFF.

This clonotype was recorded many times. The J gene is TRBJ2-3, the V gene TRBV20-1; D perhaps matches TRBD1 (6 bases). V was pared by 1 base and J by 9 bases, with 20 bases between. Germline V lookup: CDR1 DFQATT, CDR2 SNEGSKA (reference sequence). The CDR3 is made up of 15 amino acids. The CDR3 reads CSARVPGTSKETQYF. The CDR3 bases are TGCAGTGCTAGAGTCCCCGGGACATCAAAAGAGACGCAGTATTTT.

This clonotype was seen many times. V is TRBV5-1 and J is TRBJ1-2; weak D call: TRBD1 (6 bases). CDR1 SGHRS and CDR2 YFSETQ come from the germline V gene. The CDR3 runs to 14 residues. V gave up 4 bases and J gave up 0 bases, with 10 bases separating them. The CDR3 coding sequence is TGCGCCAGCAGCCTGACAGGTCCTAACTATGGCTACACCTTC. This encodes CASSLTGPNYGYTF.

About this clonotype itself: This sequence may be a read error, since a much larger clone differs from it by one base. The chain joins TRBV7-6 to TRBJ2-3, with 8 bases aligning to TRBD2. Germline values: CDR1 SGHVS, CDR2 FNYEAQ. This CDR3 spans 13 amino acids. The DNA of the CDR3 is TGTGCCAGCAGGTTGACTAGCGTAGATACGCTGTATTTT. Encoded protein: CASRLTSVDTLYF.

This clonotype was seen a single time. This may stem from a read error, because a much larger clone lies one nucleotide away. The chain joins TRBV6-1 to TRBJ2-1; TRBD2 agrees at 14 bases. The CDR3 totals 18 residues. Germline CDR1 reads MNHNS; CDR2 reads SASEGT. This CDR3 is CASSEWTSGGLSYDEQFF. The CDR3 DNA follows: TGTGCCAGCAGTGAATGGACTAGCGGGGGGCTCTCCTACGATGAGCAGTTCTTC.

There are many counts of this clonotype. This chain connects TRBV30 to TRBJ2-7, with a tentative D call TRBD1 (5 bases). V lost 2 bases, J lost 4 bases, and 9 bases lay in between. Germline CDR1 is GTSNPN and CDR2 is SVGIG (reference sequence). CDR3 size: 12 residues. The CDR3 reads CAWSPGAYEQYF. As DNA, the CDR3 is TGTGCCTGGAGTCCTGGGGCTTACGAGCAGTACTTC.

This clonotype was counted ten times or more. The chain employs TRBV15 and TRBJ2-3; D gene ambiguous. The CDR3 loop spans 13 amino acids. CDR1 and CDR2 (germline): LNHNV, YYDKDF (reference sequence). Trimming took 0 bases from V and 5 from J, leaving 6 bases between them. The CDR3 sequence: CATSRDMVDTQYF. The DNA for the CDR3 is TGTGCCACCAGCAGAGATATGGTAGATACGCAGTATTTT.

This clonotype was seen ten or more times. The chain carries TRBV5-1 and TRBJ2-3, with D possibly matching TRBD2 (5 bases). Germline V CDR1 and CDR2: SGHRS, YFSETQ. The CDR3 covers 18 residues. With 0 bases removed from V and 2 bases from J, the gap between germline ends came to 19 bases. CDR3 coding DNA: TGCGCCAGCAGCTTGGCCCGCATCGGGGTCTCACTCACAGATACGCAGTATTTT. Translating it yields CASSLARIGVSLTDTQYF.

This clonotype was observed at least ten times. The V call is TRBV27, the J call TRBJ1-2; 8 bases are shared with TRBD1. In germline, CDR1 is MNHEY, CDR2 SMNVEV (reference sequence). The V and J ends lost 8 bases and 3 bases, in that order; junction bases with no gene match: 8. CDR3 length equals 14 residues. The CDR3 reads CASGIQGDHYGYTF. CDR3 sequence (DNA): TGTGCCAGCGGTATACAGGGGGATCACTATGGCTACACCTTC.

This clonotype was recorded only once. The chain's CDR3 is CASSPEREQYF. CDR3 DNA sequence: TGTGCCAGCAGCCCAGAGCGGGAGCAGTACTTC. The chain recombines TRBV25-1 with TRBJ2-5, with TRBD2 matching 8 bases. Unmatched junction bases numbered 5, after V lost 6 bases and J lost 11 bases. The germline CDR1 and CDR2 sequences are MGHDK and SYGVNS. The CDR3 is 11 amino acids.

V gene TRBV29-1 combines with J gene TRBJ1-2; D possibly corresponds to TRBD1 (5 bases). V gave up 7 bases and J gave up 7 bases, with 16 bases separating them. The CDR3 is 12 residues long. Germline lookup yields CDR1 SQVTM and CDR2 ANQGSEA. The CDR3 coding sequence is TGCAGCGGTGGACATTCCGAGGGTGGCTACACCTTC. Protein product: CSGGHSEGGYTF.

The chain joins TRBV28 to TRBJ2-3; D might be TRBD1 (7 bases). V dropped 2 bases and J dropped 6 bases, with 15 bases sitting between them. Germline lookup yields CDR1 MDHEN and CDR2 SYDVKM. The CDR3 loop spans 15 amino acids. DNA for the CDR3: TGTGCCAGCAGTTTACAGGGGGAGGTCACTGATACGCAGTATTTT. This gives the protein CASSLQGEVTDTQYF.

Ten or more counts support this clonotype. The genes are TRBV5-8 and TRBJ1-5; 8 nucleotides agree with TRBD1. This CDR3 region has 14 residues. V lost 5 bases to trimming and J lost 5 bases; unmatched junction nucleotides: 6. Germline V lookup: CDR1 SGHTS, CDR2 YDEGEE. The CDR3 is CASRETGVHQPQHF. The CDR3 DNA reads TGTGCCAGCAGGGAGACAGGGGTTCATCAGCCCCAGCATTTT.

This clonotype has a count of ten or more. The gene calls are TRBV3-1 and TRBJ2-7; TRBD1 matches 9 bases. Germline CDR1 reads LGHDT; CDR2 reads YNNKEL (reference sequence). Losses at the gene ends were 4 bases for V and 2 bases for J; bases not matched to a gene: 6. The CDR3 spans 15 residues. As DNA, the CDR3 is TGTGCCAGCAGCCGACCCGGGACAGGGCCCTACGAGCAGTACTTC. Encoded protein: CASSRPGTGPYEQYF.

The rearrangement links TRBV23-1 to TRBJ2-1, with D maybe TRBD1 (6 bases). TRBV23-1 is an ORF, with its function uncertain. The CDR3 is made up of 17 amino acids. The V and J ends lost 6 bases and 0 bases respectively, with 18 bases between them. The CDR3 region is CASSHRDTLSSYNEQFF. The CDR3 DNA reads TGCGCCAGCAGCCACCGGGACACCTTGAGCTCCTACAATGAGCAGTTCTTC.